This T cell receptor (beta chain) came from a study of shared clonotypes between healthy human individuals. Only one count was recorded for this clone. Sorted subsets were amplified in replicate PCRs using around 220 ng DNA, 25,000 to 30,000 T cell genomes. The assay was immunoSEQ multiplex PCR, and TCRdb's table has in-frame clones only and misses some. The sample contains roughly 2,000,000 clones, about 93% of which appear only once. V dropped 0 bases and J dropped 2 bases, with 11 bases sitting between them. CDR3 length: 15 residues. Germline assignment: CDR1 SGHRS and CDR2 YFSETQ. Naive CD8 cells, CD45RO-negative and positively selected for CCR7, excluded terminally differentiated effector memory CD45RA+ cells.

This clonotype originated in a man younger than 35 in good health. Some clones in this sample may be carry-over from other donors' samples. V usage is TRBV5-1 and J usage is TRBJ1-2; D is uncertain. The sequencing input was naive CD8+ T cells from PBMCs. DNA for the CDR3: TGCGCCAGCAGCTTGGGGCGCTTGGGGAACTATGGCTACACCTTC. Encoded protein: CASSLGRLGNYGYTF.